This is a list of T cell receptor beta chains from one sample in a study of blood T cell repertoires in COVID-19. The table came from immunoSEQ multiplex PCR; TCRdb's copy has only in-frame clones and leaves some out. The sample lists about 300,000 clones, roughly nine tenths occurring once. Sequenced material: peripheral blood. The receptor set was obtained from a man between 18 and 35 years old who had recovered from COVID-19. Each CDR3 is given without its conserved first and last residue. The order of the fields is J gene, V gene, clone size, CDR3 protein. The size of a clone is reported for some rows only, either as once, few or many, or as a class for expanded clones.

TRBJ2-1 | TRBV10-3 | - | AAGSYNEQF
TRBJ1-6 | TRBV6-5 | once | ASSLQGLSPLH
TRBJ2-7 | TRBV13 | - | ASSLDSAYEQY
TRBJ2-3 | TRBV5-8 | - | ASSSTGPSRADTQY
TRBJ2-7 | TRBV6-5 | - | ASSRWGSGNGEQY
TRBJ1-1 | TRBV7-9 | few | ASSSTTGGYTEAF
TRBJ1-6 | TRBV19 | - | ASRLQGASYNSPLH
TRBJ1-1 | TRBV10-3 | - | AISESGTGEEAF
TRBJ1-1 | TRBV10-1 | - | ASSEYEASEAF
TRBJ1-2 | TRBV5-4 | once | ASSSETGGGGYGYT
TRBJ2-1 | TRBV2 | - | ASTGTSVYNEQF
TRBJ1-5 | TRBV19 | - | ASSFDSHNQPQH
TRBJ2-2 | TRBV27 | - | ASSFLLIGGELF
TRBJ1-1 | TRBV6-2/TRBV6-3 | - | ASSYSMNTEAF
TRBJ1-5 | TRBV30 | - | AWSGAQGASNQPQH